The 13 T cell receptor beta chains presented below share a single source sample, sequenced in a study of lymphopenia after photon versus proton radiotherapy (dated by TCRdb to the late 2010s). Preparation of the library involved the immunoSEQ multiplex PCR assay. TCRdb retrieved this table from immuneACCESS and kept in-frame rearrangements only. Not all clones are present; in checked studies, unresolved V genes account for under half, and no reason is known for the remainder. The sample table lists more than 35,000 clones, 85% to 90% of them with a count of one. Clones ranked in the top ten supply about 2.9% of the sample. The input for sequencing was peripheral blood, taken from a patient treated with photon-based radiotherapy. The source is a man aged 45-65 years with gastric cancer.

Concerning this clone itself: One end of the junction varies from germline; a read error may be responsible. This chain connects TRBV18 to TRBJ2-3, with TRBD2 identical over 10 bases. Germline assignment: CDR1 KGHSH and CDR2 LQKENI. The CDR3 has 16 amino acids. The CDR3 DNA follows: TGTACCAGCTCACCACCAGGAAGCGGGAGGGTAGATACGCAGTATTTT. It yields the protein CTSSPPGSGRVDTQYF.

V is TRBV28 and J is TRBJ2-1; D is unclear. Per germline, CDR1 MDHEN and CDR2 SYDVKM. V was clipped by 5 bases and J by 3 bases, with 8 bases between them. This CDR3 has 13 residues. CDR3 coding DNA: TGTGCCAGCAGTCCCTACCACTACAATGAGCAGTTCTTC. Its protein product is CASSPYHYNEQFF.

The V gene is TRBV11-1, the J gene TRBJ2-5; the D gene could be TRBD1 or TRBD2 (5 bases each). Germline CDR1 reads SGHAT; CDR2 reads FQDESV (reference sequence). This CDR3 has 16 amino acids. The V and J ends lost 5 bases and 2 bases respectively, with 18 bases between them. In nucleotides, the CDR3 is TGTGCCAGCAGCCTACGCCTTTCGGGACGGCAAGAGACCCAGTACTTC. Translation gives CASSLRLSGRQETQYF. Using reference TRBV11-1 and TRBJ2-5 for the parts outside the CDR3, the full variable domain is EAEVAQSPRYKITEKSQAVAFWCDPISGHATLYWYRQILGQGPELLVQFQDESVVDDSQLPKDRFSAERLKGVDSTLKIQPAELGDSAMYLCASSLRLSGRQETQYFGPGTRLLVL.

The V and J genes are TRBV19 and TRBJ2-3, with TRBD2 identical over 9 bases. CDR3 length: 14 amino acids. Germline values: CDR1 LNHDA, CDR2 SQIVND (reference sequence). V shed 6 bases, J shed 3 bases, and the junction held 4 bases outside the gene matches. The CDR3 nucleotides are TGTGCCAGTAGCGCGGGAGGGCTAACAGATACGCAGTATTTT. It encodes CASSAGGLTDTQYF.

The chain joins TRBV7-3 to TRBJ2-1; TRBD2 agrees at 12 bases. Germline V gene lookup returns CDR1 SGHTA and CDR2 FQGTGA. The trim removed 5 bases at V and 9 bases at J, leaving 8 bases unmatched. This CDR3 comprises 15 residues. CDR3 sequence (DNA): TGTGCCAGCAGCCGGACTAGCGGGATAGCGGTTGAGCAGTTCTTC. It yields the protein CASSRTSGIAVEQFF.

J is TRBJ2-3 and V is TRBV2; no clear D gene. The CDR3 runs to 15 residues. V shed 3 bases and J shed 0 bases, with 10 bases lying between them. Germline CDR1 is SNHLY and CDR2 is FYNNEI. CDR3 loop: CASSEGIASTDTQYF. In DNA, the CDR3 is TGTGCCAGCAGTGAGGGTATAGCCAGCACAGATACGCAGTATTTT.

The gene calls are TRBV2 and TRBJ2-5, with a weak D call TRBD1 (6 bases). The closer fit of TRBJ2-7 to the DNA end suggests the J call may be wrong. The CDR3 contains 15 residues. The germline gives CDR1 SNHLY, CDR2 FYNNEI. In nucleotides, the CDR3 is TGTGCCAGCAGTGAAGCCGGACAGATCGCCTACGAGCAGTACTTC. It is translated as CASSEAGQIAYEQYF.

This chain links TRBV7-8 with TRBJ2-3; TRBD2 matches 11 bases. V was clipped by 1 base and J by 4 bases; unmatched bases: 7. Germline-derived CDR1 and CDR2 are SGHVS and FQNEAQ. The CDR3 has 17 residues. The CDR3 reads CASSLVIAGGPADTQYF. The CDR3 bases are TGTGCCAGCAGCTTAGTTATAGCGGGAGGGCCAGCAGATACGCAGTATTTT.

The chain uses TRBV7-9 and TRBJ1-2; D is unresolved. This CDR3 has 15 residues. Germline CDR1 and CDR2: SEHNR and FQNEAQ (reference sequence). V was pared by 1 base and J by 2 bases, with 11 bases between. This CDR3 reads CASSLGAKANYGYTF. CDR3 DNA sequence: TGTGCCAGCAGCTTAGGTGCTAAAGCGAACTATGGCTACACCTTC.

Only a few counts were recorded for this clone. The chain is built from TRBV4-1 and TRBJ1-3, with D unresolved. Germline CDR1 reads MGHRA; CDR2 reads YSYEKL. V was shortened by 4 bases and J by 2 bases, with 3 bases between the two germline ends. The CDR3 sequence is 12 residues long. The DNA of the CDR3 is TGCGCCAGCAGCCGGACTGGAAACACCATATATTTT. This encodes CASSRTGNTIYF.

This chain links TRBV27 with TRBJ2-1; 12 bases fit TRBD2. The germline gives CDR1 MNHEY, CDR2 SMNVEV (reference sequence). The trim removed 4 bases at V and 6 bases at J, leaving 4 bases unmatched. The CDR3 length is 15 residues. Written as DNA, the CDR3 is TGTGCCAGCAGTTATACTAGCGGGAGGCCCAATGAGCAGTTCTTC. Translating gives CASSYTSGRPNEQFF.

The gene calls are TRBV2 and TRBJ2-5; 8 bases agree with TRBD2. Germline V gene lookup returns CDR1 SNHLY and CDR2 FYNNEI. Losses at the gene ends were 2 bases for V and 4 bases for J; bases not matched to a gene: 6. The CDR3 has 15 amino acids. The CDR3 is CASSEPGRARETQYF. The CDR3 DNA reads as TGTGCCAGCAGTGAACCCGGGAGGGCCAGAGAGACCCAGTACTTC.

The V and J genes are TRBV28 and TRBJ2-1; weak D call: TRBD2 (5 bases). The CDR3 has 14 amino acids. With 6 bases removed from V and 3 bases from J, the gap between germline ends came to 12 bases. Germline loops: CDR1 MDHEN, CDR2 SYDVKM. This chain's CDR3 is CASSFYRDYNEQFF. The CDR3 DNA reads TGTGCCAGCAGCTTCTACCGGGACTACAATGAGCAGTTCTTC. The whole variable domain, remainder taken from reference TRBV28 and TRBJ2-1, is DVKVTQSSRYLVKRTGEKVFLECVQDMDHENMFWYRQDPGLGLRLIYFSYDVKMKEKGDIPEGYSVSREKKERFSLILESASTNQTSMYLCASSFYRDYNEQFFGPGTRLTVL.